Given below is one T cell receptor (beta chain) in context. Antigen: not known. This sample's time point: newly diagnosed GD, antithyroid drugs for less than 3 months. Generation of the TCR library employed RNA extracted from PBMCs. CDR3 regions were amplified by Arm-PCR using iRepertoire HTBI primers to build TCR beta libraries. TCRdb re-called the multiplex PCR reads with MiXCR, one entry per CDR3 protein. Among almost 450,000 distinct CDR3 sequences, about a sixth were seen once, and the ten largest hold about 10%. Trimming at V came to 7 bases and at J to 8 bases, leaving 12 bases not matched to a gene. Germline CDR1 reads LNHDA; CDR2 reads SQIVND (reference sequence). The CDR3 is made up of 14 amino acids. The entry originates in a study of regulatory T cells in long-lasting Graves disease. Study details: Graves' patients, newly diagnosed, had taken antithyroid drugs under 3 months. Study-wide findings and caveats: Persistent disease showed a preference for TRBV28, TRBJ1-2 and TRBJ2-5.

The same sample was also used in a study of T cells in Graves' hyperthyroidism and ophthalmopathy. That paper adds: An absence of ophthalmopathy progression within 18 months meant stable Graves' hyperthyroidism.

The receptor comes from a woman between 25 and 40 years old with Graves disease. The sequenced sample was peripheral blood mononuclear cells (PBMCs), obtained at new diagnosis, from a patient treated with antithyroid drugs. V is TRBV19 and J is TRBJ1-2; 8 bases match TRBD1. CDR3: CASIGPGQAGGYTF. Here the CDR3 DNA reads TGTGCCAGTATAGGGCCGGGACAGGCGGGAGGCTACACCTTC.